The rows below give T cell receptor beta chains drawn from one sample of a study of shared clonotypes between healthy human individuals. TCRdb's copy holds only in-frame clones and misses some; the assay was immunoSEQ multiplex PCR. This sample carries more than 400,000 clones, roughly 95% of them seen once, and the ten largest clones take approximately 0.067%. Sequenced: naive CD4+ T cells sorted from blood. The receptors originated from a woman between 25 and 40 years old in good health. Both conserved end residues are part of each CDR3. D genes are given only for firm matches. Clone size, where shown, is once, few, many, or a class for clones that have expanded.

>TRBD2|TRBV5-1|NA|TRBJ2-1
TGCGCCAGCAGCTTTCTAGCGGGAGGGCCCGGCAATGAGCAGTTCTTC
CASSFLAGGPGNEQFF
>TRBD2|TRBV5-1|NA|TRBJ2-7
TGCGCCAGCAGCGGGCTAGCGGGATCAACCTACGAGCAGTACTTC
CASSGLAGSTYEQYF
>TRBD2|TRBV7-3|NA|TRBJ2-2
TGTGCCAGCAGCTTAAGGATTGCGGGAGAAAGGGCCGGGGAGCTGTTTTTT
CASSLRIAGERAGELFF
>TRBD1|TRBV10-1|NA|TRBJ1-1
TGCGCCAGCAGTCCCGGGACAGAAATCAACACTGAAGCTTTCTTT
CASSPGTEINTEAFF
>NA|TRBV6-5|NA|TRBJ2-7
TGTGCCAGCAGTTACTCGGGGGACGGGGTCTCCTACGAGCAGTACTTC
CASSYSGDGVSYEQYF
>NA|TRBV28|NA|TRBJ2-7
TGTGCCAGCAGACCCGGGAATCTTCATACCTACGAGCAGTACTTC
CASRPGNLHTYEQYF
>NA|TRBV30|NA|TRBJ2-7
TGTGCCTGGAGTGACCCGGGACTGTTGGTGGAACAGTACTTC
CAWSDPGLLVEQYF
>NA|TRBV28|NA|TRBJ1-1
TGTGCCAGCAGTTATCAGGGATCTGAAGCTTTCTTT
CASSYQGSEAFF
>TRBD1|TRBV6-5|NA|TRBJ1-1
TGTGCCAGCAGGGACACAGGGGGCTCGAACACTGAAGCTTTCTTT
CASRDTGGSNTEAFF
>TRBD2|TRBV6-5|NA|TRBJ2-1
TGTGCCAGCAGAATAGCGGGAGGGTCCTACAATGAGCAGTTCTTC
CASRIAGGSYNEQFF
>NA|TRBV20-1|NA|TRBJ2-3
TGCAGTGCTCCCTGGACTGTTACGCAGTATTTT
CSAPWTVTQYF
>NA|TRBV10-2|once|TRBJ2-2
TGCGCCAGCAGTGACGACAGCAGGAACACCGGGGAGCTGTTTTTT
CASSDDSRNTGELFF
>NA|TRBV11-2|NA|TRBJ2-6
TGTGCCAGCTCCAGAGTGAAAGGGGCCAACGTCCTGACTTTC
CASSRVKGANVLTF
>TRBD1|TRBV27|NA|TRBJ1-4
TGTGCCAGCGCGACAGGGGGTGAAAAACTGTTTTTT
CASATGGEKLFF
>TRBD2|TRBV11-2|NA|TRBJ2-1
TGTGCCAGCAGCCCTCTAGGTAGCGGGACCTACAATGAGCAGTTCTTC
CASSPLGSGTYNEQFF
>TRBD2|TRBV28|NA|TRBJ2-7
TGTGCCAGCAAAAATAGCTTGGGGGGGGACGAGCAGTACTTC
CASKNSLGGDEQYF
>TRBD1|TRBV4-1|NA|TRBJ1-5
TGCGCCAGCAGCCAAGAGGGACAGAAATCAGCGGCCCAGCATTTT
CASSQEGQKSAAQHF
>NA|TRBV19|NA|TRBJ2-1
TGTGCCAGTAGGGACCCTCCCTACAATGAGCAGTTCTTC
CASRDPPYNEQFF
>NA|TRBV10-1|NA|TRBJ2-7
TGCGCCATGTCCTCCCGGGACCGATTCTACGAGCAGTACTTC
CAMSSRDRFYEQYF
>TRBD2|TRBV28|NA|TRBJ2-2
TGTGCCAGCAGTTTGGTATCGGGAGGGAAGAACACCGGGGAGCTGTTTTTT
CASSLVSGGKNTGELFF
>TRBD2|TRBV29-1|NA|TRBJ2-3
TGCAGCGTTGAAAGAGCGGGAGGGCCCACAGATACGCAGTATTTT
CSVERAGGPTDTQYF
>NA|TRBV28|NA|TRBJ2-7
TGTGCCAGCAGTCCGACGACCTGGGGCGAGCAGTACTTC
CASSPTTWGEQYF
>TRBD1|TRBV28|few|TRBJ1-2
TGTGCCAGCAGCCGAGGACAGGGAGGTTACACCTTC
CASSRGQGGYTF
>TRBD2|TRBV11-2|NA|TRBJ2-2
TGTGCCAGCAGAGGACTAGCGTTAAACACCGGGGAGCTGTTTTTT
CASRGLALNTGELFF
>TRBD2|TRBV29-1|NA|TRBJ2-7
TGCAGCGTTGAACGACTAGCGGGAGTAGGCTACGAGCAGTACTTC
CSVERLAGVGYEQYF
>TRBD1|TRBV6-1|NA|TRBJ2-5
TGTGCCAGCAGAGACAGGGTACTCGGCCAAGAGACCCAGTACTTC
CASRDRVLGQETQYF
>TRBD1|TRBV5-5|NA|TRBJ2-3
TGTGCCAGCACCACCTCCCCTGGACAGGGCCCAGATACGCAGTATTTT
CASTTSPGQGPDTQYF
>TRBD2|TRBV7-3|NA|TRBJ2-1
TGTGCCAGCAGTGGGCGGGAGGGAATCGGGCAGTTCTTC
CASSGREGIGQFF
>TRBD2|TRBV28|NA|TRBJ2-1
TGTGCCAGCAGTTTACCAACTACTAGCGGGAGGAACAATGAGCAGTTCTTC
CASSLPTTSGRNNEQFF
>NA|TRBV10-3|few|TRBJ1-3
TGTGCCATCAGTGAGGGATTAGAAAACACCATATATTTT
CAISEGLENTIYF
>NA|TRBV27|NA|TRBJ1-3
TGTGCCAGCAGACCGACGGTAGGAAACACCATATATTTT
CASRPTVGNTIYF
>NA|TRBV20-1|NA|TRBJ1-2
TGCAGTGCGGACCCTAACTATGGCTACACCTTC
CSADPNYGYTF
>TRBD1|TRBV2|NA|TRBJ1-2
TGTGCCAGCAGTGAAGAGGGGGCTTATCTAGCTAACTATGGCTACACCTTC
CASSEEGAYLANYGYTF
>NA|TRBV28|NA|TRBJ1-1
TGTGCCAGTAATAGCGGGGGGCTGAACACTGAAGCTTTCTTT
CASNSGGLNTEAFF
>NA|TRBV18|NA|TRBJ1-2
TGTGCCAGCTCCGGGTCAGGGAAAGGCTACACCTTC
CASSGSGKGYTF
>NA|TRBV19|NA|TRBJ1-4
TGTGCCAGTAGTGGCCAGATCCTACTTAATGAAAAACTGTTTTTT
CASSGQILLNEKLFF
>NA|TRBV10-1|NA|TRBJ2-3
TGCGCCAGCAGCCATGGACAGATGAGCACAGATACGCAGTATTTT
CASSHGQMSTDTQYF
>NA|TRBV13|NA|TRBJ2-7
TGTGCCAGCAGCCCCACTTGGACAGACCGGGCCCACGAGCAGTACTTC
CASSPTWTDRAHEQYF
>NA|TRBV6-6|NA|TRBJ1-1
TGTGCCAGCAGTCGACACCGGGTGCTCATGAACACTGAAGCTTTCTTT
CASSRHRVLMNTEAFF
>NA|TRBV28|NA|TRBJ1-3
TGTGCCAGCAGTCTAGAGTGGACCATATATTTT
CASSLEWTIYF
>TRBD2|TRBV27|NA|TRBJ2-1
TGTGCCAGCAGTGAAAGCCTCGGCGGGAGCTTCTACAATGAGCAGTTCTTC
CASSESLGGSFYNEQFF
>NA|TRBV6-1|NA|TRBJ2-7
TGTGCCAGCAGTGAGCCCGGGGAATCCTACGAGCAGTACTTC
CASSEPGESYEQYF
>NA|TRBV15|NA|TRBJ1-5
TGTGCCACCAGCGGATTGGGAAGCCAGCCCCAGCATTTT
CATSGLGSQPQHF
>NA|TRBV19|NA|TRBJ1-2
TGTGCCAGTAGTATCAAGCGTCACTATGGCTACACCTTC
CASSIKRHYGYTF
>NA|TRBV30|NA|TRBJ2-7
TGTGCCTGGGCCACAGGGATTTACCACGAGCAGTACTTC
CAWATGIYHEQYF
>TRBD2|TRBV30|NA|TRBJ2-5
TGTGCCTGGAGCGAGGGACTAGCGGGCTCTCAAGAGACCCAGTACTTC
CAWSEGLAGSQETQYF
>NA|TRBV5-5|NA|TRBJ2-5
TGTGCCAGCAGCTTGAGGGACGAGGAGACCCAGTACTTC
CASSLRDEETQYF
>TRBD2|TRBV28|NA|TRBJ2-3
TGTGCCAGCGGCCAGGGACTAGCGGGAGTGAGAGATACGCAGTATTTT
CASGQGLAGVRDTQYF
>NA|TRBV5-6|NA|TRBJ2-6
TGTGCCAGCAGCTTGGGGGGAACTGGGGCCAACGTCCTGACTTTC
CASSLGGTGANVLTF
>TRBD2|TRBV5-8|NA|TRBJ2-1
TGTGCCAGCAGCTTGGAGAGCGGGAGGGTCTACAATGAGCAGTTCTTC
CASSLESGRVYNEQFF
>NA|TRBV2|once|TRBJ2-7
TGTGCCAGCAGTGAATTGGGGATGGGGGGAGGTCGCTACGAGCAGTACTTC
CASSELGMGGGRYEQYF